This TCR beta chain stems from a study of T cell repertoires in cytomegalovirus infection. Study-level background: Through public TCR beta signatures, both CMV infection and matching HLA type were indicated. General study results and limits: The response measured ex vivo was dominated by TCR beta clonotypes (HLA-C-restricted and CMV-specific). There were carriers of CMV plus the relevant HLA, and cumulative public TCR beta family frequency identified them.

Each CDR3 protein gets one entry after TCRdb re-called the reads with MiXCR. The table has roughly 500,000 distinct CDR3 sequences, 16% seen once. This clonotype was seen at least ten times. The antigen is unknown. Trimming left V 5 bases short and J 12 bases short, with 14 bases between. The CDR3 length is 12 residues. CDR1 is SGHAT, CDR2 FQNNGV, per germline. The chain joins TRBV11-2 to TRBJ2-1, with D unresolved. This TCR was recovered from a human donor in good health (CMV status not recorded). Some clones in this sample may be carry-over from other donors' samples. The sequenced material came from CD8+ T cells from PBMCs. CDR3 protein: CASSEPSMLQFF. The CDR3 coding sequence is TGTGCCAGCAGCGAGCCAAGCATGCTGCAGTTCTTC.